This TCR beta chain was captured by sequencing in a study of blood T cells in healthy people across ages. Study-level background: Capture via template switching afforded approximately one barcoded beta molecule per two T cells.

Peripheral blood from each donor was collected in a volume of about 10 milliliters. With 1 base removed from V and 7 bases from J, the gap between germline ends came to 14 bases. This CDR3 comprises 15 residues. Alongside a J-beta primer mix, a sample-barcoded 5' primer served in a second PCR lasting about 7 to 11 cycles. No fewer than 3 million CDR3-containing paired-end reads came from each sample. One entry per CDR3 protein results from TCRdb running MiXCR on the 5' RACE reads. The sample carries fewer than 1,000,000 distinct CDR3 sequences, roughly 46% recorded once. J is TRBJ2-1 and V is TRBV12-3 or TRBV12-4; D is perhaps TRBD2 (7 bases). This TCR was recovered from a man at least 80 years old in good health. The sample taken for sequencing was blood. In DNA, the CDR3 is TGTGCCAGCAGTTTAGTGGGGGGGCCTAGGAATGAGCAGTTCTTC. Amino acids: CASSLVGGPRNEQFF.